This T cell receptor (beta chain) comes out of a study of T cell clones after liver transplantation. As for the study in general: Graft-donor-reactive sequences were compared with third-party-reactive TCRbeta sequences from pre-transplant mixed lymphocyte reactions.

TCRbeta sequences of proliferating CFSE-low MLR cells were labeled alloreactive. Graft donor PBMCs, splenocytes, lymph-node cells, or third-party PBMCs stimulated pre-transplant recipient cells. Study-wide results and limits: Post-transplant time points were not standardized, so conclusions are preliminary. In 5 of 8 subjects, circulating graft-donor-reactive CD4 TCRbeta sequences fell significantly after transplant.

Points on this clone: Its antigen is unidentified. The germline gene is not matched at one end of the junction; a read error may be the cause.

This table comes from immunoSEQ multiplex PCR, and its TCRdb copy is limited to in-frame clones, with some not included. There are about 4,800 clones in the sample; 27% occur only once, and approximately 15% lies in the top ten. CDR1 SGHTA and CDR2 FQGNSA come from the germline V gene. This CDR3 is built from 14 residues. The chain is built from TRBV7-2 and TRBJ2-5, with D tentatively TRBD2 (5 bases). The J call may be mistaken, given a closer DNA end match to TRBJ2-7. This clonotype was obtained from a human patient who received a liver transplant. T cells may partly derive from the graft donor. The sample comprised CD4+ T cells from cultured PBMCs. CDR3 residues: CASTLRGGSYEQYF. CDR3 coding DNA: TGTGCCAGCACCTTAAGAGGAGGCTCCTACGAGCAGTACTTC.